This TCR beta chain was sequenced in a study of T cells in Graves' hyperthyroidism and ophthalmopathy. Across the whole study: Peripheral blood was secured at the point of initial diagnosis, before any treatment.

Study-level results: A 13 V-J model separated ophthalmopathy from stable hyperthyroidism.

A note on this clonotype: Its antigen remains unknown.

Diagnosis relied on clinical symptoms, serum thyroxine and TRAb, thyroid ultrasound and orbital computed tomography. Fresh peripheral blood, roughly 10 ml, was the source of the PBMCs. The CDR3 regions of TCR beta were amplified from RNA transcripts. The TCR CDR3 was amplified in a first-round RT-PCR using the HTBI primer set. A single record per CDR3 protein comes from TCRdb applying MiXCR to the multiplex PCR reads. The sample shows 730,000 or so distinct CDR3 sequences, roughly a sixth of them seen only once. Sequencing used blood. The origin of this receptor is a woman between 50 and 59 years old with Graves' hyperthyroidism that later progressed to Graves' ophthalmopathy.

CDR3 bases: TGTGCCAGTAGTATACACGGGCCTAGCGGGGGAGATACGCAGTATTTT. Translated: CASSIHGPSGGDTQYF. V gene TRBV19 combines with J gene TRBJ2-3; 10 bases fit TRBD2. The CDR3 has 16 amino acids. V lost 2 bases and J lost 5; bases outside the gene matches: 7. Germline V gene lookup returns CDR1 LNHDA and CDR2 SQIVND (reference sequence). The complete variable domain, with remaining parts taken from reference TRBV19 and TRBJ2-3, reads DGGITQSPKYLFRKEGQNVTLSCEQNLNHDAMYWYRQDPGQGLRLIYYSQIVNDFQKGDIAEGYSVSREKKESFPLTVTSAQKNPTAFYLCASSIHGPSGGDTQYFGPGTRLTVL.